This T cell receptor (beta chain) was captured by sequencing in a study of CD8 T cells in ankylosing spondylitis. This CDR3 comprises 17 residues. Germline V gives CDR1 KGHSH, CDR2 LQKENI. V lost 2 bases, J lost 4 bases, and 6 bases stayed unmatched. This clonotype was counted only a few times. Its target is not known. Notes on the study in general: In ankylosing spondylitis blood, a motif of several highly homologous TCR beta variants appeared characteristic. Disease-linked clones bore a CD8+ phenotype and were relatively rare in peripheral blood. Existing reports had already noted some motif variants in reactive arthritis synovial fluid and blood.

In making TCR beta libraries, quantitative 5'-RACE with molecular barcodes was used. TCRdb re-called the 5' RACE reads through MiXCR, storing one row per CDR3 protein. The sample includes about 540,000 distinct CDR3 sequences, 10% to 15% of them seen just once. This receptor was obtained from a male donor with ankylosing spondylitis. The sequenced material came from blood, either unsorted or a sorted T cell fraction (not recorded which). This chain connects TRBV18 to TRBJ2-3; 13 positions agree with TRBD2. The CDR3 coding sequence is TGTGCCAGCTCACCAAGACCACTAGCGGGAGGGGCAGATACGCAGTATTTT. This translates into CASSPRPLAGGADTQYF.